Below, one T cell receptor beta chain is given with its context. As yet, its antigen is unknown. This sample was taken from a study of a mutant IDH1 vaccine in newly diagnosed glioma. CDR1 SEHNR and CDR2 FQNEAQ come from the germline V gene (reference sequence). The CDR3 loop spans 16 amino acids. V was shortened by 5 bases and J by 3 bases, with 17 bases between the two germline ends. Time point: week 35, safety follow-up. Every single dose of the vaccine, 300 ug of mutant IDH1 20-mer peptide, came with topical imiquimod. TCRdb keeps only in-frame clones here, not all; method: immunoSEQ multiplex PCR. The top ten hold 9.5% to 15% of the sample, which has just under 70,000 clones, 84% seen once.

The J gene is TRBJ2-1, the V gene TRBV7-9; D is unclear. The sample consisted of PBMCs, taken from a glioma patient whose treatment included an IDH1 peptide vaccine. The receptor comes from a man aged 18 to 29 with glioma. The CDR3 DNA is TGTGCCAGCAGCCCCCAGAGCTTCCGGTACTACAATGAGCAGTTCTTC. Protein sequence: CASSPQSFRYYNEQFF.